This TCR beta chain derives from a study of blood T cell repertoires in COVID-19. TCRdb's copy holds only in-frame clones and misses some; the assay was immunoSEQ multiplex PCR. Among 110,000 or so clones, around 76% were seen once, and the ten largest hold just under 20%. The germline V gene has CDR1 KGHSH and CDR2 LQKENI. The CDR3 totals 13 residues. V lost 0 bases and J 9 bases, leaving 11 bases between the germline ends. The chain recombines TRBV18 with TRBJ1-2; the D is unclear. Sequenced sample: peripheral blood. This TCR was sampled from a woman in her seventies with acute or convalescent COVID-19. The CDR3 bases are TGTGCCAGCTCACCACCAGGACTTCGGAGCTACACCTTC. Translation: CASSPPGLRSYTF.